This T cell receptor beta chain was profiled in a study of T-cell reconstitution after alpha-beta-depleted transplantation in children. This clonotype was observed a handful of times. Germline values: CDR1 MDHEN, CDR2 SYDVKM. CDR3 length equals 13 residues. V lost 6 bases, J lost 6 bases, and 4 bases stayed unmatched. It was with unique molecular identifiers that the TCRbeta library was prepared. TCRdb reprocessed the PCR reads with MiXCR, giving one entry per CDR3 protein. The sample has about 410,000 distinct CDR3 sequences, just over 20% seen once; the top ten hold around 4%. The clonotype originates from a human donor who donated a stem cell graft to a child with acute myeloid leukemia. The rearrangement joins TRBV28 to TRBJ1-5; 8 nucleotides match TRBD1. The sequences come from PBMCs from the stem cell graft donor, collected from the stem cell graft. The CDR3 region has the DNA TGTGCCAGCAGACCAGGGGGCAGTCAGCCCCAGCATTTT. It specifies CASRPGGSQPQHF.